This T cell receptor beta chain appears in the sequencing data of a study of CD8+CD57+ T cells in acquired aplastic anemia. Study information: DNA recovered from sorted CD4+ and CD8+ cells had a mean of approximately 3 ug. Study results and caveats: Statistical testing detected no significant gap in CD8+ Simpson's diversity between patients and controls. Patients and controls shared 25 to 30 CD8+ CDR3 sequences, highly expressed in patients.

Remarks on this clonotype: Antigen specificity is unknown.

Germline-derived CDR1 and CDR2 are LNHDA and SQIVND (reference sequence). V was cut by 3 bases and J by 6 bases, with 12 bases left in between. This CDR3 is built from 13 residues. Researchers used genomic DNA as the template to profile TCR beta VDJ and CDR3. TCRdb passed the reads through MiXCR, listing each CDR3 protein once. The sample has some 45,000 distinct CDR3 sequences, roughly two thirds seen once; the top ten hold 20% to 30%. The V gene is TRBV19, the J gene TRBJ2-7, with D hard to call. The sample comprised sorted CD4+, CD8+, or CD8+CD57+ T cells (not recorded which) from PBMCs. The TCR originated in a human donor in good health, serving as a control. The CDR3 nucleotides read TGTGCCAGTAGTATCTCGGACGGGCTCGAGCAGTACTTC. Translation: CASSISDGLEQYF.